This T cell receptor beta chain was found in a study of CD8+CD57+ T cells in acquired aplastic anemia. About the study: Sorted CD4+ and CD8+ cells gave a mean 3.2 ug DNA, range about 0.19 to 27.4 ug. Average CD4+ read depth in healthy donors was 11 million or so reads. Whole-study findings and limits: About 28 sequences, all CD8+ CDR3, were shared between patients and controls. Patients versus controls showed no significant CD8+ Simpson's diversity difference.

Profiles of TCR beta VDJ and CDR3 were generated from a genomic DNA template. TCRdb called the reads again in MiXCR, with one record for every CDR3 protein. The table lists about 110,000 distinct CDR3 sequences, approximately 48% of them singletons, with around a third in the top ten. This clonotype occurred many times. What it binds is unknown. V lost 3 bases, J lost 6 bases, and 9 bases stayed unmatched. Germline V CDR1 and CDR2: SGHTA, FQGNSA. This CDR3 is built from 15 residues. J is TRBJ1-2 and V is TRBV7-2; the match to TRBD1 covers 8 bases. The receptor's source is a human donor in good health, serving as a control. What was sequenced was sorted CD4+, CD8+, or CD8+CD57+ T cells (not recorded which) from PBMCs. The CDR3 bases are TGTGCCAGCAGCTTGGCGGAGGGACAGGCAAATGGCTACACCTTC. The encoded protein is CASSLAEGQANGYTF.